The 15 T cell receptor beta chains reported below all come from one sample, sequenced in a study of T cell repertoires in cytomegalovirus infection. TCRdb ran MiXCR on the reads and lists one entry per CDR3 protein. This sample has about 230,000 distinct CDR3 sequences; roughly 22% occur once, and the top ten carry about 18%. Sequencing used CD8+ T cells from PBMCs. The receptor set was obtained from a human donor in good health (CMV status not recorded). Some clones in this sample may be carry-over from other donors' samples.

V usage is TRBV6-5 and J usage is TRBJ2-3, with 7 positions matching TRBD2. The CDR3 is 16 amino acids. Germline V gives CDR1 MNHEY, CDR2 SVGAGI. V trimming: 2 bases; J trimming: 5 bases; junction bases outside the gene matches: 10. The CDR3 DNA sequence: TGTGCCAGCAGTTACACCCTAAGCGGGGCTGTAGATACGCAGTATTTT. This encodes CASSYTLSGAVDTQYF.

The chain employs TRBV11-2 and TRBJ2-3; 7 bases are a match to TRBD1. Germline V gene lookup returns CDR1 SGHAT and CDR2 FQNNGV. The CDR3 loop spans 14 amino acids. The junction had 5 bases not matched to a gene; V was cut back by 5 bases and J by 3 bases. The CDR3 DNA sequence: TGTGCCAGCAGCACACAACAGGGGACAGATACGCAGTATTTT. It translates to CASSTQQGTDTQYF.

This chain joins TRBV20-1 and TRBJ2-1; D uncertain. The germline V and J ends were trimmed by 4 bases and 4 bases, with 14 bases remaining between them. The V gene's germline CDR1 is DFQATT and CDR2 SNEGSKA (reference sequence). The CDR3 extends over 14 amino acids. Here the CDR3 reads CSAMDPRLYNEQFF. In DNA, the CDR3 is TGCAGTGCTATGGACCCCCGACTGTACAATGAGCAGTTCTTC.

This clonotype occurred a few times. The chain links TRBV12-3 or TRBV12-4 to TRBJ1-2, with TRBD1 matching 10 bases. The CDR3 runs 16 residues. V lost 6 bases to trimming and J lost 4 bases; unmatched junction nucleotides: 11. The CDR3 sequence is CASSPGDRGNSYGYTF. The DNA for the CDR3 is TGTGCCAGCAGCCCTGGGGACAGGGGCAATTCCTATGGCTACACCTTC.

This clonotype was counted ten times or more. The gene calls are TRBV7-2 and TRBJ2-7; no clear D gene. Germline CDR1 is SGHTA and CDR2 is FQGNSA. Trimming stripped 3 bases from V and 0 bases from J, with 6 bases between. This CDR3 is 13 amino acids long. The CDR3 DNA sequence: TGTGCCAGCAGCTTTGGCGTCTCCTACGAGCAGTACTTC. Its protein is CASSFGVSYEQYF.

This clonotype has ten or more counts. The V gene is TRBV7-6, the J gene TRBJ2-1; TRBD2 matches 11 bases. J lost 6 bases, V lost 2 bases, and 0 bases had no gene match. The length of the CDR3 is 14 residues. The germline CDR1 and CDR2 sequences are SGHVS and FNYEAQ. The CDR3 reads CASSLLAGGNEQFF. CDR3 nucleotides: TGTGCCAGCAGCTTACTAGCGGGGGGCAATGAGCAGTTCTTC.

This clonotype showed up just a few times. The gene calls are TRBV28 and TRBJ1-5; no firm D call. Germline lookup yields CDR1 MDHEN and CDR2 SYDVKM. V dropped 4 bases and J dropped 7 bases, with 8 bases sitting between them. The CDR3 has 12 residues. The CDR3 here is CASSSYFQPQHF. Here the CDR3 DNA reads TGTGCCAGCAGTTCCTACTTCCAGCCCCAGCATTTT.

In this sample, this clonotype turned up a few times. This chain connects TRBV14 to TRBJ2-5; 11 bases align to TRBD2. The length of the CDR3 is 19 residues. Germline CDR1 and CDR2: SGHDN and FVKESK. Trimming took 0 bases from V and 1 from J; bases not matched to a gene: 10. The CDR3 coding sequence is TGTGCCAGCAGCCAAGATTGGGCTAGCGGGGGGCCACCCCAAGAGACCCAGTACTTC. Its translation is CASSQDWASGGPPQETQYF.

This clonotype was counted a few times. This chain joins TRBV28 and TRBJ2-1; D perhaps matches TRBD2 (5 bases). This CDR3 is built from 15 residues. Trimming took off 2 bases at V and 0 bases at J, with 8 bases between the two ends. The germline CDR1 and CDR2 sequences are MDHEN and SYDVKM. CDR3 nucleotide sequence: TGTGCCAGCAGTTTAGTAACTAGCTCCTACAATGAGCAGTTCTTC. Translation gives CASSLVTSSYNEQFF.

This chain uses TRBV28 with TRBJ2-1, with 7 bases aligning to TRBD1. This CDR3 has 17 residues. The germline CDR1 and CDR2 sequences are MDHEN and SYDVKM. V was pared by 3 bases and J by 0 bases, with 8 bases of the junction left unmatched. CDR3 in DNA: TGTGCCAGCAGTTTGCTTCATGGGACAGACTCCTACAATGAGCAGTTCTTC. Its protein is CASSLLHGTDSYNEQFF.

There are a few counts of this clonotype. J is TRBJ2-1 and V is TRBV7-6, with TRBD2 identical over 7 bases. The germline gives CDR1 SGHVS, CDR2 FNYEAQ. The CDR3 sequence is 14 residues long. Losses at the gene ends were 11 bases for V and 6 bases for J; bases not matched to a gene: 13. The DNA for the CDR3 is TGTGCCTGCCTTGGGGGGGGGTCAAGCAATGAGCAGTTCTTC. Translating gives CACLGGGSSNEQFF.

This clonotype was seen repeatedly, ten times or more. The chain joins TRBV12-3 or TRBV12-4 to TRBJ2-1; 7 bases line up with TRBD2. With V trimmed by 6 bases and J by 4 bases, 9 bases remained unmatched. The CDR3 spans 15 residues. CDR3 protein: CASRTGGTLYNEQFF. The CDR3 DNA is TGTGCCAGCAGAACGGGGGGTACTTTATACAATGAGCAGTTCTTC.

In its sample, this clonotype was seen many times. CDR3 in amino acids: CSATNRINYGYTF. DNA of the CDR3: TGCAGTGCTACAAACAGAATTAACTATGGCTACACCTTC. The V gene is TRBV20-1, the J gene TRBJ1-2; D not resolved. Germline CDR1 reads DFQATT; CDR2 reads SNEGSKA (reference sequence). The CDR3 has 13 amino acids. The V gene lost 4 bases and the J gene lost 1 base, with 10 bases spanning the gap.

A note on this clonotype: A single base separates this from a much larger clone, so it may be a read error. V gene TRBV6-6 combines with J gene TRBJ2-3; 8 nucleotides match TRBD2. This CDR3 comprises 17 residues. Germline trimming cut 4 bases from V and 8 bases from J; bases unmatched to any gene: 17. Germline CDR1 MNHNY, CDR2 SVGAGI (reference sequence). The CDR3 protein is CASSSSGTRGETGTQYF. The DNA of the CDR3 is TGTGCCAGCAGTTCCTCGGGGACTAGGGGGGAGACGGGTACGCAGTATTTT.

The DNA of the CDR3 is TGTGCCAGCAGCTTAGTAGGGCCTAGCGCTTACACCGGGGAGCTGTTTTTT. It codes for CASSLVGPSAYTGELFF. V gene TRBV7-9 combines with J gene TRBJ2-2; D perhaps matches TRBD2 (6 bases). The CDR3 runs 17 residues. Germline V gene sequence: CDR1 SEHNR, CDR2 FQNEAQ (reference sequence). V lost 1 base and J lost 3, with 15 bases in between.